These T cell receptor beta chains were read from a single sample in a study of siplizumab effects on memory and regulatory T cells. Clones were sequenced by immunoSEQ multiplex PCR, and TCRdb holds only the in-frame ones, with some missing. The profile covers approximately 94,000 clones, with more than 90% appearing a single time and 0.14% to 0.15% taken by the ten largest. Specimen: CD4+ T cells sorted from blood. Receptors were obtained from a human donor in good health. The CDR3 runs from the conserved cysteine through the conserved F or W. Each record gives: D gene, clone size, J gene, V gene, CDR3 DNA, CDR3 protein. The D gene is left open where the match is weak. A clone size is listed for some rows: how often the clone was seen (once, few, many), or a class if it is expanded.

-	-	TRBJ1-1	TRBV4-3	TGCGCCAGCAGCCACCAGGGCTATGGGGACACTGAAGCTTTCTTT	CASSHQGYGDTEAFF
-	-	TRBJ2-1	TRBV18	TGTGCCAGCTCACCACGTTCACTCTTGAGTTCTAATGAGCAGTTCTTC	CASSPRSLLSSNEQFF
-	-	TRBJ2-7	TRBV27	TGTGCCAGCAGCATGTGGCAGTCCACCTACGAGCAGTACTTC	CASSMWQSTYEQYF
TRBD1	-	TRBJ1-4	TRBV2	TGTGCCAGCAGTGTCCCACAGGGGGCGTTTGAAAAACTGTTTTTT	CASSVPQGAFEKLFF
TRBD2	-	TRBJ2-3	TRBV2	TGTGCCAGCAGGAAACTAGCGGGGGGGCCCGGTACGCAGTATTTT	CASRKLAGGPGTQYF
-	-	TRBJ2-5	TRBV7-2	TGTGCCAGCAGCCGGGGACATTCTGAGACCCAGTACTTC	CASSRGHSETQYF
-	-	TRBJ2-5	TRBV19	TGTGCCAGTAGTACCCTGGTGACCGCCTACCAAGAGACCCAGTACTTC	CASSTLVTAYQETQYF
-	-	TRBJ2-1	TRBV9	TGTGCCAGCAGCACCCAAGCGGGCAACAATGAGCAGTTCTTC	CASSTQAGNNEQFF
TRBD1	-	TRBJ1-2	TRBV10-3	TGTGCCATCGGACAGGGAGCAACCTATGGCTACACCTTC	CAIGQGATYGYTF
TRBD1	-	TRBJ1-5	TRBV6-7	TGTGCCAGCAGTTACCCCCCGGGACAGGGTTGTGAGCAGCCCCAGCATTTT	CASSYPPGQGCEQPQHF
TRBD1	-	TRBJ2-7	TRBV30	TGTGCCTGGATCCCACAGGGGGTCTACGAGCAGTACTTC	CAWIPQGVYEQYF
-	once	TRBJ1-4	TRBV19	TGTGCCAGTAGTGACGGGACATTTAGTGAAAAACTGTTTTTT	CASSDGTFSEKLFF
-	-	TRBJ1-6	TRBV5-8	TGTGCCAGCAGCCCACAAGGAGGGTTCGGTTCACCCCTCCACTTT	CASSPQGGFGSPLHF
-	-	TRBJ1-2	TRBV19	TGTGCCAGTAGTTCCCAAAGGGTACAGGGCTACACCTTC	CASSSQRVQGYTF
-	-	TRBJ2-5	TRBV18	TGTGCCAGCTCACCAGGGTCGGGGACCCAGTACTTC	CASSPGSGTQYF
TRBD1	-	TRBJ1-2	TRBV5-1	TGCGCCAGCAGCCCGACAGGGTATGGCTACACCTTC	CASSPTGYGYTF
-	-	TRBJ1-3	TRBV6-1	TGTGCCAGCGGAGGGCTTTCTGGAAACACCATATATTTT	CASGGLSGNTIYF
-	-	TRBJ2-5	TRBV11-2	TGTGCCAGCAGCCCTCTATTTGGGCAAGAGACCCAGTACTTC	CASSPLFGQETQYF
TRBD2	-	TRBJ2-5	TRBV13	TGTGCCAGCAGCTTGATAGCGGGTGACGTAGAGACCCAGTACTTC	CASSLIAGDVETQYF
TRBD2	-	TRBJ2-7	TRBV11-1	TGTGCCAGCAGCTTGTTGGCCAGCGGGGGAACCTACGAGCAGTACTTC	CASSLLASGGTYEQYF
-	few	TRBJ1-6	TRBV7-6	TGTGCCAGCAGCCCCAGGCCTTCACCCCTCCACTTT	CASSPRPSPLHF
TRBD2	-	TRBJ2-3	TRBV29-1	TGCAGCGCTCGGGGTGGCGGGGGGGCGACAGATACGCAGTATTTT	CSARGGGGATDTQYF
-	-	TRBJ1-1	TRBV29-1	TGCAGCGTTGAGTTACAAGGGAGAACTGAAGCTTTCTTT	CSVELQGRTEAFF
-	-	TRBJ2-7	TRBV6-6	TGTGCCAGCACCTCCTTAACAGGGTCCTACGAGCAGTACTTC	CASTSLTGSYEQYF
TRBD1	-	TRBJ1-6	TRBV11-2	TGTGCCAGCAGCTGGGGGACAGCTTCACCCCTCCACTTT	CASSWGTASPLHF
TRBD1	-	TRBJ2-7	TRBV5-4	TGTGCCAGCAGCTTGGGTGGGACAGTTTCCTACGAGCAGTACTTC	CASSLGGTVSYEQYF
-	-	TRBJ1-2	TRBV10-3	TGTGCCATCCGCTGGGACCCCCCTAACTATGGCTACACCTTC	CAIRWDPPNYGYTF
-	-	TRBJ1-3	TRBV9	TGTGCCAGCAGCGAGAGGGGGGACGGCTCTGGAAACACCATATATTTT	CASSERGDGSGNTIYF
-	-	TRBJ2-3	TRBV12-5	TGTGCTAGTGGTTTGAAAGGGGGGGATACGCAGTATTTT	CASGLKGGDTQYF
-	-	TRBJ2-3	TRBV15	TGTGCCACCAGCAGAGATCGTGGGGGTTCCACAGATACGCAGTATTTT	CATSRDRGGSTDTQYF
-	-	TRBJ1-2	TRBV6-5	TGTGCCAGCAGTTACGCCACAAGTAGCTATGGCTACACCTTC	CASSYATSSYGYTF
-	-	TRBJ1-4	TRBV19	TGTGCCAGTCACAGGGAGTCGTGGGCTAATGAAAAACTGTTTTTT	CASHRESWANEKLFF
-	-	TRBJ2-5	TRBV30	TGTGCCTGGATCATGGGGGGGCCGCAAGAGACCCAGTACTTC	CAWIMGGPQETQYF
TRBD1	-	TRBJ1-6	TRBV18	TGTGCCAGCTCACACCGGGACAGGGGGGCCAATTCACCCCTCCACTTT	CASSHRDRGANSPLHF
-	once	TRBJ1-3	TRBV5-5	TGTGCCAGCACCCGGATGGAGGCCTTGGGAAACACCATATATTTT	CASTRMEALGNTIYF
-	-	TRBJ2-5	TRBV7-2	TGTGCCAGCAGCTTTGATGGGGGGAGGTATGAGACCCAGTACTTC	CASSFDGGRYETQYF
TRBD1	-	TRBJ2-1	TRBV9	TGTGCCAGCAGCGCGGGACAGGGGGTAGGGTATGAGCAGTTCTTC	CASSAGQGVGYEQFF
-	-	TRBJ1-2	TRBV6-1	TGTGCCAGCAGTGAAAGGCCCCCGTCTCTAGGCTACACCTTC	CASSERPPSLGYTF
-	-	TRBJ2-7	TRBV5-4	TGTGCCAGCAGCCGGACCGGTTTGGGGGAGCAGTACTTC	CASSRTGLGEQYF